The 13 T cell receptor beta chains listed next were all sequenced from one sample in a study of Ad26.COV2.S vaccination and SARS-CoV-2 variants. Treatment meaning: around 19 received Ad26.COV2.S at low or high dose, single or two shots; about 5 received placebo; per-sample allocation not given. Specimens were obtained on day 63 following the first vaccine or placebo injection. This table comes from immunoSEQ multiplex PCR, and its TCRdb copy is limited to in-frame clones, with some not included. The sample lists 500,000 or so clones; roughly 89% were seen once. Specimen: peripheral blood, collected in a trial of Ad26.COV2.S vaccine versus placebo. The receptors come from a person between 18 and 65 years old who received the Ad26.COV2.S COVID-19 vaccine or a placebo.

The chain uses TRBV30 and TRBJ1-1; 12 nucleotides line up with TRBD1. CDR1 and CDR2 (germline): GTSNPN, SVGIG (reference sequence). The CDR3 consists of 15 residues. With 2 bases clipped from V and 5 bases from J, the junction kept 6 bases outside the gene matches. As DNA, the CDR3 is TGTGCCTGGAGTCCTCTGGGACAGGGGGCAACTGAAGCTTTCTTT. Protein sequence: CAWSPLGQGATEAFF.

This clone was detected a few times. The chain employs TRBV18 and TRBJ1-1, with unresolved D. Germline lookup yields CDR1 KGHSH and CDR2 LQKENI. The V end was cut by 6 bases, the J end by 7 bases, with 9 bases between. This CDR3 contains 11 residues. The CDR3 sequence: CASSSAGEAFF. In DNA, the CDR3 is TGTGCCAGCTCTTCGGCGGGTGAAGCTTTCTTT.

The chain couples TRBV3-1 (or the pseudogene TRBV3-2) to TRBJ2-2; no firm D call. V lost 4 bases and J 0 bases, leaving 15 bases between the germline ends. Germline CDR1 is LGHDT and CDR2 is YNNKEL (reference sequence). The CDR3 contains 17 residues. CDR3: CASSLLSASPNTGELFF. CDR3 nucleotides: TGTGCCAGCAGCCTTTTGTCGGCTTCCCCGAACACCGGGGAGCTGTTTTTT.

The CDR3 nucleotides read TGTGCCAGCAGTGAATATCGTCGCGATCAGCCCCAGCATTTT. Its translation is CASSEYRRDQPQHF. The chain combines TRBV2 with TRBJ1-5; D unresolved. CDR3 size: 14 residues. Germline CDR1 reads SNHLY; CDR2 reads FYNNEI. V lost 2 bases and J 5 bases, leaving 10 bases between the germline ends.

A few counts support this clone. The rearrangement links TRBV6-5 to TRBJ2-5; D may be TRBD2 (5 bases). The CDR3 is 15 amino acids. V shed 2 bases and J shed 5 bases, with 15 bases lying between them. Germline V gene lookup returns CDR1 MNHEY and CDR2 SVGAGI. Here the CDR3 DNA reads TGTGCCAGCAGTTACCGGGGAAGGCCATGGGAGACCCAGTACTTC. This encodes CASSYRGRPWETQYF.

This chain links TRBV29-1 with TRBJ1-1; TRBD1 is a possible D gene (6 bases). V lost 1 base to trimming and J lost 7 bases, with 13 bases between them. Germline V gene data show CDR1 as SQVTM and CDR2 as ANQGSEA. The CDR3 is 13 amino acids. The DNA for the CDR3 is TGCAGCGTTGAAGGGGGGGCGAGGGGTGAAGCTTTCTTT. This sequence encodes CSVEGGARGEAFF.

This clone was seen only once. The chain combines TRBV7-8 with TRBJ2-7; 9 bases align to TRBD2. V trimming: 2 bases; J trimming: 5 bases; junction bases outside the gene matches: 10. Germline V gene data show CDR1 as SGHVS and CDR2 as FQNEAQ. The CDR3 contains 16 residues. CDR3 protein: CASSLRLAGSSDEQYF. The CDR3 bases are TGTGCCAGCAGCTTAAGGCTAGCGGGGAGCTCAGACGAGCAGTACTTC.

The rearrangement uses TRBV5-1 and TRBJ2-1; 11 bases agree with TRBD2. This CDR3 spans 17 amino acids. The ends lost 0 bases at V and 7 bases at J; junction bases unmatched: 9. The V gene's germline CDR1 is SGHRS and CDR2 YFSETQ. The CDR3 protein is CASSLGLAGMGKNEQFF. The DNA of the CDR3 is TGCGCCAGCAGCTTGGGACTAGCGGGAATGGGGAAGAATGAGCAGTTCTTC.

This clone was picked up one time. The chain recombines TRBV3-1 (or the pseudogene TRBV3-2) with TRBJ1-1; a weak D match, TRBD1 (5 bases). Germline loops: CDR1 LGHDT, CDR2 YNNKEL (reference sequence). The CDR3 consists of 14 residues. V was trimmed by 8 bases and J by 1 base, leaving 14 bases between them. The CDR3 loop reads CASSGRGGNTEAFF. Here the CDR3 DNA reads TGTGCCAGCTCGGGGCGGGGCGGGAACACTGAAGCTTTCTTT.

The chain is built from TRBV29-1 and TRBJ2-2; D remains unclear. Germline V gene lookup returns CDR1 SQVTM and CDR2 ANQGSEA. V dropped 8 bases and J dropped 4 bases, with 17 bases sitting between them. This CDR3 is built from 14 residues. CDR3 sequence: CSIRLDGSTGELFF. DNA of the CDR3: TGCAGCATAAGATTGGACGGCAGCACCGGGGAGCTGTTTTTT.

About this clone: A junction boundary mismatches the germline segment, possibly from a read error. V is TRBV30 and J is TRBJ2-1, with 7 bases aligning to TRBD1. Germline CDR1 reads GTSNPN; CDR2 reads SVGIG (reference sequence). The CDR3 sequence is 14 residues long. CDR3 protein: CARSRGSSYNEQFF. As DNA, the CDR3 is TGTGCCCGGAGCAGGGGGTCTTCCTACAATGAGCAGTTCTTC.

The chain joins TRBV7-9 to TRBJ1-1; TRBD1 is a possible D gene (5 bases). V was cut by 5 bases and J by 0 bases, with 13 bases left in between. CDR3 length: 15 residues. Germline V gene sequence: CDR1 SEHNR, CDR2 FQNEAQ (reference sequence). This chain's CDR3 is CASSNSGRLNTEAFF. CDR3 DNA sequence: TGTGCCAGCAGCAACTCAGGGAGGCTGAACACTGAAGCTTTCTTT. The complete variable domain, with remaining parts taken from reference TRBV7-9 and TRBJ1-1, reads DTGVSQNPRHKITKRGQNVTFRCDPISEHNRLYWYRQTLGQGPEFLTYFQNEAQLEKSRLLSDRFSAERPKGSFSTLEIQRTEQGDSAMYLCASSNSGRLNTEAFFGQGTRLTVV.

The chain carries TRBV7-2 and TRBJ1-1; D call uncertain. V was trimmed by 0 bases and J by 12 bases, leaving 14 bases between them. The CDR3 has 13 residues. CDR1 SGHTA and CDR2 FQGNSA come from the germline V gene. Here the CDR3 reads CASSLAGGRFPFF. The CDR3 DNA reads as TGTGCCAGCAGCTTAGCGGGCGGCAGGTTTCCTTTCTTT.